This TCR beta chain was obtained from a study of OX40 agonist ivuxolimab in advanced cancers. Overall study: Three patients had partial responses: one hepatocellular carcinoma, two cutaneous melanoma.

The repertoire was sequenced with immunoSEQ multiplex PCR; TCRdb's copy has only in-frame clones and lacks some. The profile shows roughly 48,000 clones, 75% to 85% of them singletons. The V gene's germline CDR1 is SGHKS and CDR2 YYEKEE (reference sequence). The CDR3 consists of 14 residues. Deletions cut 4 bases from V and 1 base from J, with 12 bases between. Concerning this clone itself: The antigen is unknown.

Study-wide results and limits: Some of the lowest clonal expansion was seen in partial responders at 0.1-3.0 mg/kg.

The starting material was CD4+ or CD8+ T cells sorted from blood, obtained in a trial of the OX40 agonist ivuxolimab. The rearrangement joins TRBV5-5 to TRBJ2-7; D remains unclear. This clonotype was obtained from an adult with an advanced solid tumor such as melanoma, head and neck, liver or kidney cancer. As DNA, the CDR3 is TGTGCCAGCAGCCTGGTGGGCAGTTCCTACGAGCAGTACTTC. Its translation: CASSLVGSSYEQYF.